The TCR beta chain under discussion was sequenced for a study of cytomegalovirus exposure and HLA in healthy donors. Study-level background: Approximately 77 million unique TCRs from HLA-typed donors were held in an early release of data.

The CDR3 sequence is 13 residues long. Germline-derived CDR1 and CDR2 are GTSNPN and SVGIG (reference sequence). V lost 4 bases and J lost 2, with 11 bases in between. The sample holds one count of this clone. The antigen is not known. The conserved closing phenylalanine or tryptophan is absent in this CDR3, likely reflecting a read error. Study-level results: Reports indicate that TCR beta sequences accurately predicted the HLA-A and HLA-B alleles of most subjects. Reports credit the classifier with highly specific, highly sensitive diagnosis of cytomegalovirus status.

The PCR ran on 60 Vbeta and 13 Jbeta primers. Profiled with immunoSEQ multiplex PCR; TCRdb holds only in-frame clones, not every one. The sample carries 150,000 to 180,000 clones, 70% to 80% recorded once. This chain uses TRBV30 with TRBJ1-2, with D uncertain. The sequenced sample was PBMCs. This receptor was obtained from a woman in her forties in good health and CMV-seronegative. CDR3 in amino acids: CAWTPDLNYGYTV. The CDR3 DNA reads as TGTGCCTGGACCCCAGACTTAAACTATGGCTACACCGTC.